What follows are 28 T cell receptor beta chains derived from one specimen sequenced in a study of Graves' ophthalmopathy and Graves' hyperthyroidism. Amplification of TCR beta CDR3 regions used RNA transcripts. Second-round multiplex PCR came after first-round RT-PCR with HTBI primers. Each CDR3 protein is one row after TCRdb ran MiXCR on the multiplex PCR reads. The sample has 300,000 to 500,000 distinct CDR3 sequences; 15% are singletons. Sequenced: peripheral blood. The receptors come from a woman between 18 and 29 years old with stable Graves' hyperthyroidism.

Ten or more counts support this clonotype. The chain is built from TRBV20-1 and TRBJ1-2, with 7 bases fitting TRBD1. The CDR3 runs to 12 residues. Germline CDR1 and CDR2: DFQATT and SNEGSKA (reference sequence). Unmatched junction bases numbered 4, after V lost 5 bases and J lost 4 bases. DNA for the CDR3: TGCAGTGCTCCGACAGGGACCTATGGCTACACCTTC. This sequence encodes CSAPTGTYGYTF.

This clonotype was counted at least ten times. The chain joins TRBV12-3 or TRBV12-4 to TRBJ1-2; no firm D call. The V end was cut by 5 bases, the J end by 6 bases, with 13 bases between. This CDR3 is 13 amino acids long. This chain's CDR3 is CASSLRRFHGYTF. CDR3 nucleotides: TGTGCCAGCAGTCTTAGACGGTTCCATGGCTACACCTTC.

This clonotype was counted at least ten times. This chain joins TRBV6-1 and TRBJ2-4, with D possibly TRBD2 on 5 matching bases. The CDR3 has 14 residues. V lost 8 bases and J 1 base, leaving 12 bases between the germline ends. In germline, CDR1 is MNHNS, CDR2 SASEGT. The CDR3: CASQGSGAKNIQYF. CDR3 bases: TGTGCCAGCCAAGGGAGTGGGGCCAAAAACATTCAGTACTTC.

This clonotype was seen repeatedly, ten times or more. The chain carries TRBV7-2 and TRBJ2-5; either TRBD1 or TRBD2 may supply D (5 bases each). V lost 4 bases and J 4 bases, leaving 13 bases between the germline ends. This CDR3 is built from 14 residues. Looked up from germline, CDR1 is SGHTA and CDR2 is FQGNSA. CDR3 sequence reads: CASSSGNRGETQYF. The CDR3 nucleotides are TGTGCCAGCAGCTCCGGGAATAGGGGAGAGACCCAGTACTTC.

The chain combines TRBV5-1 with TRBJ1-3; possibly TRBD1 for D (5 bases). This CDR3 is 14 amino acids long. The germline V and J ends were trimmed by 5 bases and 4 bases, with 13 bases remaining between them. CDR1 and CDR2 from the germline V gene are SGHRS and YFSETQ. The CDR3 nucleotides read TGCGCCAGCAGGGAGGGGACGGCCGGAAACACCATATATTTT. Translating gives CASREGTAGNTIYF.

This chain's CDR3 is CASSPGTEGNTIYF. The CDR3, as DNA: TGTGCCAGCAGCCCAGGTACCGAAGGAAACACCATATATTTT. This chain connects TRBV6-2 or TRBV6-3 to TRBJ1-3; D not certain. Germline V gene sequence: CDR1 MNHEY, CDR2 SVGEGT. V dropped 6 bases and J dropped 4 bases, with 13 bases sitting between them. There are 14 residues in the CDR3.

This clonotype was detected many times. J is TRBJ1-1 and V is TRBV6-2 or TRBV6-3, with D unresolved. Deletions cut 4 bases from V and 4 bases from J, with 10 bases between. CDR1 is MNHEY, CDR2 SVGEGT, per germline. This CDR3 spans 13 amino acids. Here the CDR3 DNA reads TGTGCCAGCAGTTTCGGAGGGTTCACTGAAGCTTTCTTT. It yields the protein CASSFGGFTEAFF.

This clonotype came up many times. V gene TRBV11-3 combines with J gene TRBJ2-5; TRBD1 aligns across 7 bases. After removal of 5 bases from V and 1 base from J, the junction contained 4 bases not matched to a gene. This CDR3 contains 14 residues. CDR1 SGHNT and CDR2 YENEEA come from the germline V gene. CDR3 loop: CASSPRDSQETQYF. CDR3 nucleotide sequence: TGTGCCAGCAGCCCCCGGGACAGCCAAGAGACCCAGTACTTC.

This clonotype occurred many times. The V gene is TRBV4-1, the J gene TRBJ1-1, with 7 bases matching TRBD1. The V gene end was trimmed by 2 bases and the J gene end by 2 bases; junction bases not matched to a gene: 2. Germline assignment: CDR1 MGHRA and CDR2 YSYEKL. This CDR3 has 14 amino acids. CDR3 amino acids: CASSQRQGNTEAFF. The CDR3 nucleotides read TGCGCCAGCAGCCAAAGACAGGGAAACACTGAAGCTTTCTTT.

This clonotype was seen repeatedly, ten times or more. The J gene is TRBJ2-2, the V gene TRBV24-1; D possibly corresponds to TRBD2 (6 bases). The CDR3 sequence is 16 residues long. Per germline, CDR1 KGHDR and CDR2 SFDVKD. V lost 3 bases to trimming and J lost 3 bases, with 13 bases between them. CDR3 in amino acids: CATSDPRTGDTGELFF. The CDR3 bases are TGTGCCACCAGTGATCCCCGGACGGGGGACACCGGGGAGCTGTTTTTT.

The chain has TRBV20-1 and TRBJ2-5; 7 nucleotides agree with TRBD1. Germline loops: CDR1 DFQATT, CDR2 SNEGSKA (reference sequence). With 0 bases clipped from V and 5 bases from J, the junction kept 18 bases outside the gene matches. The CDR3 covers 18 residues. This CDR3 reads CSARDRYTGAPRGETQYF. As DNA, the CDR3 is TGCAGTGCTAGAGATCGGTATACAGGGGCCCCCCGCGGGGAGACCCAGTACTTC.

There are many counts of this clonotype. The chain couples TRBV20-1 to TRBJ2-7, with D unclear. With 7 bases removed from V and 0 bases from J, the gap between germline ends came to 13 bases. CDR1 DFQATT and CDR2 SNEGSKA come from the germline V gene (reference sequence). This CDR3 comprises 13 residues. The CDR3, as DNA: TGCAGTGGTTCGTCAGGCCACTCCTACGAGCAGTACTTC. Residues: CSGSSGHSYEQYF.

This clonotype was observed at least ten times. The gene calls are TRBV7-2 and TRBJ2-5; D gene unclear. Germline loops: CDR1 SGHTA, CDR2 FQGNSA. The CDR3 runs 15 residues. The V and J ends lost 2 bases and 1 base respectively, with 11 bases between them. CDR3 residues: CASSLTRIPQETQYF. In nucleotides, the CDR3 is TGTGCCAGCAGCTTAACGCGAATACCCCAAGAGACCCAGTACTTC. Full variable domain (rest looked up from reference TRBV7-2 and TRBJ2-5): GAGVSQSPSNKVTEKGKDVELRCDPISGHTALYWYRQSLGQGLEFLIYFQGNSAPDKSGLPSDRFSAERTGGSVSTLTIQRTQQEDSAVYLCASSLTRIPQETQYFGPGTRLLVL.

The chain joins TRBV19 to TRBJ1-1; perhaps TRBD1 as D (6 bases). With 9 bases removed from V and 6 bases from J, the gap between germline ends came to 17 bases. Germline assignment: CDR1 LNHDA and CDR2 SQIVND (reference sequence). The CDR3 length is 13 residues. CDR3 amino acids: CASSGVGVPEAFF. Here the CDR3 DNA reads TGTGCCAGCTCAGGGGTTGGGGTCCCTGAAGCTTTCTTT.

In this sample, this clonotype turned up many times. J is TRBJ1-2 and V is TRBV24-1, with D unresolved. With 0 bases removed from V and 6 bases from J, the gap between germline ends came to 7 bases. Germline V lookup: CDR1 KGHDR, CDR2 SFDVKD. The length of the CDR3 is 13 residues. CDR3 sequence reads: CATSDLVDHGYTF. CDR3 DNA sequence: TGTGCCACCAGTGATTTGGTGGATCATGGCTACACCTTC.

Only a few counts were recorded for this clonotype. J is TRBJ1-5 and V is TRBV18, with D unclear. Germline CDR1 KGHSH, CDR2 LQKENI. This CDR3 is built from 18 residues. V was clipped by 3 bases and J by 0 bases, with 18 bases between them. The CDR3 region is CASSPLPLSLYSNQPQHF. CDR3 nucleotides: TGTGCCAGCTCACCCTTGCCCCTTAGCCTGTATAGCAATCAGCCCCAGCATTTT.

This clonotype was observed once. The chain couples TRBV30 to TRBJ1-1, with D unresolved. The V gene's germline CDR1 is GTSNPN and CDR2 SVGIG (reference sequence). The CDR3 runs 11 residues. Trimming shortened V by 0 bases and J by 8 bases, and 7 bases separated the two germline ends. The CDR3 DNA is TGTGCCTGGAGTGTACCTGGGGAAGCTTTCTTT. Its translation: CAWSVPGEAFF. The whole variable domain, remainder taken from reference TRBV30 and TRBJ1-1, is SQTIHQWPATLVQPVGSPLSLECTVEGTSNPNLYWYRQAAGRGLQLLFYSVGIGQISSEVPQNLSASRPQDRQFILSSKKLLLSDSGFYLCAWSVPGEAFFGQGTRLTVV.

To note about this clonotype: This CDR3 is missing its conserved last phenylalanine or tryptophan, likely due to a read error. The chain is built from TRBV12-3 or TRBV12-4 and TRBJ2-7, with D possibly matching TRBD2 (5 bases). CDR3 length equals 14 residues. Trimming took 8 bases from V and 7 from J, leaving 21 bases between them. The CDR3 sequence is CASGPAGESREQYL. CDR3 bases: TGTGCCAGCGGCCCCGCCGGGGAGTCGAGGGAGCAGTACTTG.

The chain links TRBV6-1 to TRBJ1-1, with 7 bases identical to TRBD1. V lost 4 bases, J lost 0 bases, and 11 bases stayed unmatched. The germline V gene encodes CDR1 MNHNS and CDR2 SASEGT. The CDR3 totals 17 residues. CDR3 loop: CASSVFQNRGLNTEAFF. CDR3 coding DNA: TGTGCCAGCAGTGTGTTTCAGAACAGGGGCCTGAACACTGAAGCTTTCTTT.

The chain uses TRBV20-1 and TRBJ2-7; 7 bases line up with TRBD1. Germline assignment: CDR1 DFQATT and CDR2 SNEGSKA (reference sequence). The CDR3 contains 13 residues. The V gene end was trimmed by 0 bases and the J gene end by 5 bases; junction bases not matched to a gene: 4. The CDR3 loop reads CSARDDRVHEQYF. For the CDR3, the DNA is TGCAGTGCTAGAGATGACAGGGTGCACGAGCAGTACTTC.

This clonotype was detected ten times or more. The rearrangement links TRBV19 to TRBJ2-7; D is undetermined. The CDR3 extends over 13 amino acids. Trimming shortened V by 1 base and J by 3 bases, and 7 bases separated the two germline ends. Germline V lookup: CDR1 LNHDA, CDR2 SQIVND (reference sequence). DNA for the CDR3: TGTGCCAGTAGTATAGGGCGACTCTACGAGCAGTACTTC. It specifies CASSIGRLYEQYF.

The genes are TRBV25-1 and TRBJ1-5; the D is unclear. There are 14 residues in the CDR3. V was pared by 5 bases and J by 0 bases, with 8 bases between. The V gene's germline CDR1 is MGHDK and CDR2 SYGVNS. The CDR3 sequence: CASSWMSSNQPQHF. Here the CDR3 DNA reads TGTGCCAGCAGTTGGATGTCTAGCAATCAGCCCCAGCATTTT.

The sample holds many counts of this clonotype. The J gene is TRBJ1-2, the V gene TRBV27; D gene ambiguous. V was cut by 2 bases and J by 4 bases, with 14 bases left in between. Germline V gene data show CDR1 as MNHEY and CDR2 as SMNVEV (reference sequence). The CDR3 totals 15 residues. The DNA for the CDR3 is TGTGCCAGCAGTTTAAAGGCCAGGCCCCTCTATGGCTACACCTTC. Protein: CASSLKARPLYGYTF.

This clonotype was seen only a few times. The rearrangement links TRBV19 to TRBJ1-4; D may be TRBD1 (5 bases). Germline V lookup: CDR1 LNHDA, CDR2 SQIVND (reference sequence). The CDR3 is 16 amino acids. Trimming cost V 4 bases and J 5 bases, with 17 bases left between them. This CDR3 is CASSKGTETMNEKLFF. CDR3 coding DNA: TGTGCCAGTAGTAAAGGGACCGAGACAATGAATGAAAAACTGTTTTTT.

The table lists this clonotype with many counts. The chain employs TRBV18 and TRBJ2-7; tentatively, D is TRBD1 or TRBD2 (5 bases each). The V gene lost 6 bases and the J gene lost 4 bases, with 13 bases spanning the gap. CDR1 and CDR2 from the germline V gene are KGHSH and LQKENI. The CDR3 totals 13 residues. The CDR3 loop is CASSPGRLYEQYF. Written as DNA, the CDR3 is TGTGCCAGCTCGCCGGGACGGCTGTACGAGCAGTACTTC.

This rearrangement joins TRBV6-2 or TRBV6-3 to TRBJ1-2; D uncertain. V gave up 0 bases and J gave up 7 bases, with 6 bases separating them. The CDR3 runs 12 residues. Germline CDR1 and CDR2: MNHEY and SVGEGT. The CDR3 loop reads CASSYSLGGYTF. DNA for the CDR3: TGTGCCAGCAGTTACTCGTTGGGTGGCTACACCTTC.

In this sample, this clonotype turned up many times. J is TRBJ1-6 and V is TRBV6-5; D is undetermined. Germline V CDR1 and CDR2: MNHEY, SVGAGI. The length of the CDR3 is 17 residues. Between the trimmed V and J ends, which lost 2 bases and 7 bases, there was a span of 18 bases. The CDR3 sequence is CASSYQSPGRGNSPLHF. The CDR3 DNA is TGTGCCAGCAGTTACCAGAGCCCGGGTCGGGGAAATTCACCCCTCCACTTT.

This clonotype was found a few times. The genes are TRBV19 and TRBJ2-3; D tentatively fits TRBD1 or TRBD2 (6 bases each). Germline V gives CDR1 LNHDA, CDR2 SQIVND (reference sequence). Trimming took off 5 bases at V and 3 bases at J, with 12 bases between the two ends. The CDR3 covers 14 residues. The CDR3 is CASSRGTNTDTQYF. In DNA form, the CDR3 reads TGTGCCAGTAGTCGGGGGACAAATACAGATACGCAGTATTTT.